This T cell receptor beta chain was found in a study of glioma-infiltrating T cells. Study-level points and caveats: Tissue and blood shared very few CDR3 sequences. Tissue-blood divergence was below expectation in non-neoplastic patients, above in gliomas.

In germline, CDR1 is LGHNA, CDR2 YNFKEQ. V lost 1 base to trimming and J lost 7 bases, with 8 bases between them. CDR3 length: 13 amino acids. Ten or more counts support this clonotype. The target antigen is unknown. Amplification of TCR alpha and beta CDR3 regions from RNA used iRepertoire nested multiplex PCR. MiXCR was run by TCRdb on the multiplex PCR reads, yielding one entry per CDR3 protein. The data contain some 150,000 distinct CDR3 sequences, approximately 40% of them singletons. This receptor was obtained from a human donor with low-grade glioma or glioblastoma, undergoing nonglioma brain surgery, or in good health (not recorded which). The chain joins TRBV4-2 to TRBJ1-5, with unresolved D. Sequencing was performed on glioma tissue, nonneoplastic brain tissue, or PBMCs (not recorded which). The CDR3: CASSQGDRQPQHF. In nucleotides, the CDR3 is TGTGCCAGCAGCCAAGGAGATCGACAGCCCCAGCATTTT.